The clone carrying this T cell receptor beta chain was seen at least ten times. Its specificity is not known. CDR1 is GTSNPN and CDR2 is SVGIG in the germline V gene (reference sequence). V lost 0 bases to trimming and J lost 0 bases, with 12 bases between them. The CDR3 totals 16 residues. Uncontrolled infection, other autoimmune disease, pregnancy or lactation barred patients from enrollment. Clinical symptoms, serum thyroxine, TRAb, thyroid ultrasound and orbital computed tomography informed diagnoses. These data come from a study of T cells in Graves' hyperthyroidism and ophthalmopathy. Findings and caveats of the study: Blood also held most thyroid clonotypes expanded beyond 0.001.

Using RNA transcripts as the source, TCR beta CDR3 regions were amplified. A set of HTBI primers served as the primers for a first-round RT-PCR of the TCR CDR3. One entry per CDR3 protein, called by TCRdb with MiXCR from the multiplex PCR reads. The data contain around 390,000 distinct CDR3 sequences, roughly 15% of them singletons. V and J are TRBV30 and TRBJ1-5, with D uncertain. The origin of this receptor is a woman aged 25 to 39 with Graves' ophthalmopathy. The sequencing input was blood. The CDR3: CAWSVTGRHSNQPQHF. CDR3 DNA: TGTGCCTGGAGTGTGACGGGAAGACATAGCAATCAGCCCCAGCATTTT.